This T cell receptor (beta chain) was captured in a study of T cells after yellow fever vaccination. Study-level results: Researchers noted that a small share of clonotypes showed up in both CD4 and CD8 compartments. Weaker in magnitude, the secondary response showed a faster peak on day 5 versus 15.

This clonotype was seen at least ten times. The target antigen is unknown. TCRdb independently ran MiXCR on the 5' RACE reads; one entry per CDR3 protein. This table has approximately 300,000 distinct CDR3 sequences, around 6.8% appearing once. The source was PBMCs, collected 35 to 50 days after the first yellow fever vaccination. This clonotype originated in a man aged 18 to 29 who received the YFV17D yellow fever vaccine.

CDR3: CASSFGTSSNEQFF. The CDR3 DNA is TGCGCCAGCAGCTTTGGGACTAGCTCTAATGAGCAGTTCTTC. The rearrangement uses TRBV5-1 and TRBJ2-1, with 9 nucleotides matching TRBD2. The CDR3 length is 14 residues. J was trimmed by 7 bases and V by 2 bases; bases with no gene match: 4. Germline V gene sequence: CDR1 SGHRS, CDR2 YFSETQ. The whole variable domain, filled in from reference TRBV5-1 and TRBJ2-1, reads KAGVTQTPRYLIKTRGQQVTLSCSPISGHRSVSWYQQTPGQGLQFLFEYFSETQRNKGNFPGRFSGRQFSNSRSEMNVSTLELGDSALYLCASSFGTSSNEQFFGPGTRLTVL.